These T cell receptor beta chains were read from a single sample in a study of blood T cells in healthy people across ages. TCRdb analysed the 5' RACE reads with MiXCR anew, one entry per CDR3 protein. The sample includes 1 million to 1.2 million distinct CDR3 sequences, around two fifths of them seen just once. The sample taken for sequencing was blood. The receptors here all came from a man between 18 and 29 years old in good health. The CDR3 runs from the conserved cysteine through the conserved F or W. A D gene is named only where the DNA matches it firmly. Expanded clones are given a class, and other clones once, few, many or no size at all.

V gene: TRBV6-2/TRBV6-3
J gene: TRBJ2-7
clone size: few
D gene: TRBD1
CDR3 protein: CASSYGGTGVYEQYF
CDR3 DNA: TGTGCCAGCAGTTACGGTGGGACAGGGGTCTACGAGCAGTACTTC

V gene: TRBV18
J gene: TRBJ1-2
clone size: NA
D gene: NA
CDR3 protein: CASSPNSPHFDPYGYTF
CDR3 DNA: TGTGCCAGCTCCCCAAATTCACCCCACTTCGATCCCTATGGCTACACCTTC

V gene: TRBV4-2
J gene: TRBJ1-5
clone size: few
D gene: TRBD1
CDR3 protein: CASSQDGGTEQNQPQHF
CDR3 DNA: TGTGCCAGCAGCCAAGATGGCGGGACAGAGCAGAATCAGCCCCAGCATTTT

V gene: TRBV7-3
J gene: TRBJ2-1
clone size: NA
D gene: TRBD2
CDR3 protein: CANGEGTSGYNEQFF
CDR3 DNA: TGTGCCAACGGGGAAGGGACTAGCGGGTACAATGAGCAGTTCTTC

V gene: TRBV28
J gene: TRBJ1-1
clone size: NA
D gene: NA
CDR3 protein: CASSLDYLSGTEAFF
CDR3 DNA: TGTGCCAGCAGTTTAGATTACCTTTCGGGAACTGAAGCTTTCTTT

V gene: TRBV9
J gene: TRBJ1-2
clone size: NA
D gene: NA
CDR3 protein: CASSDHTF
CDR3 DNA: TGTGCCAGCAGCGATCACACCTTC

V gene: TRBV12-3/TRBV12-4
J gene: TRBJ2-3
clone size: NA
D gene: NA
CDR3 protein: CASSSRNRFQDTQYF
CDR3 DNA: TGTGCCAGCAGTTCGCGGAACAGATTCCAAGATACGCAGTATTTT

V gene: TRBV27
J gene: TRBJ1-1
clone size: NA
D gene: TRBD1
CDR3 protein: CASSREGAGVAFF
CDR3 DNA: TGTGCCAGCAGTCGAGAGGGGGCAGGGGTAGCTTTCTTT

V gene: TRBV6-5
J gene: TRBJ1-1
clone size: NA
D gene: NA
CDR3 protein: CASSYSGTPGVEAFF
CDR3 DNA: TGTGCCAGCAGTTATTCCGGGACACCCGGCGTTGAAGCTTTCTTT

V gene: TRBV11-2
J gene: TRBJ2-1
clone size: once
D gene: NA
CDR3 protein: CASSLGRQGSPEQFF
CDR3 DNA: TGTGCCAGCAGCTTAGGCAGGCAGGGGTCACCCGAGCAGTTCTTC

V gene: TRBV2
J gene: TRBJ2-1
clone size: few
D gene: TRBD1
CDR3 protein: CASSVLRTGVGDEQFF
CDR3 DNA: TGTGCCAGCAGTGTTCTTCGGACAGGAGTAGGGGATGAGCAGTTCTTC

V gene: TRBV20-1
J gene: TRBJ1-6
clone size: NA
D gene: NA
CDR3 protein: CSARPLKGNSPLHF
CDR3 DNA: TGCAGTGCTAGGCCTCTAAAGGGGAATTCACCCCTCCACTTT

V gene: TRBV6-6
J gene: TRBJ1-2
clone size: few
D gene: TRBD1
CDR3 protein: CASSYLGQALGYTF
CDR3 DNA: TGTGCCAGCAGTTACTTAGGACAGGCCTTAGGCTACACCTTC

V gene: TRBV20-1
J gene: TRBJ1-1
clone size: NA
D gene: TRBD1
CDR3 protein: CSARDLTGLTEAFF
CDR3 DNA: TGCAGTGCTAGAGATTTGACAGGGCTCACTGAAGCTTTCTTT

V gene: TRBV27
J gene: TRBJ2-1
clone size: NA
D gene: NA
CDR3 protein: CASSFSAGGFEQFF
CDR3 DNA: TGTGCCAGCAGTTTCAGCGCCGGGGGCTTTGAGCAGTTCTTC

V gene: TRBV9
J gene: TRBJ1-2
clone size: NA
D gene: TRBD1
CDR3 protein: CASSSKDRPFDGYTF
CDR3 DNA: TGTGCCAGCAGCTCGAAGGACAGGCCGTTTGATGGCTACACCTTC

V gene: TRBV7-6
J gene: TRBJ1-1
clone size: few
D gene: NA
CDR3 protein: CASSPKEVGLGTEAFF
CDR3 DNA: TGTGCCAGCAGCCCTAAAGAGGTGGGGCTCGGCACTGAAGCTTTCTTT

V gene: TRBV20-1
J gene: TRBJ2-1
clone size: NA
D gene: NA
CDR3 protein: CSAKTPGYNEQFF
CDR3 DNA: TGCAGTGCTAAGACTCCTGGGTACAATGAGCAGTTCTTC

V gene: TRBV4-3
J gene: TRBJ1-5
clone size: many
D gene: TRBD1
CDR3 protein: CASSRTGQGDQPQHF
CDR3 DNA: TGCGCCAGCAGCCGGACCGGACAGGGTGATCAGCCCCAGCATTTT

V gene: TRBV5-1
J gene: TRBJ1-3
clone size: NA
D gene: NA
CDR3 protein: CASSLASSMDGNTIYF
CDR3 DNA: TGCGCCAGCAGCTTGGCATCGTCCATGGACGGAAACACCATATATTTT

V gene: TRBV20-1
J gene: TRBJ1-6
clone size: few
D gene: NA
CDR3 protein: CSARESPDSGSPLHF
CDR3 DNA: TGCAGTGCTAGAGAATCCCCAGACTCAGGCTCACCCCTCCACTTT

V gene: TRBV28
J gene: TRBJ2-5
clone size: NA
D gene: NA
CDR3 protein: CASRVGGGQETQYF
CDR3 DNA: TGTGCCAGCAGAGTAGGGGGGGGACAAGAGACCCAGTACTTC

V gene: TRBV6-6
J gene: TRBJ1-5
clone size: few
D gene: NA
CDR3 protein: CASSRESQRGQPQHF
CDR3 DNA: TGTGCCAGCAGCCGGGAGTCTCAGAGAGGTCAGCCCCAGCATTTT

V gene: TRBV6-6
J gene: TRBJ1-5
clone size: once
D gene: NA
CDR3 protein: CACTSLGVQPQHF
CDR3 DNA: TGTGCCTGCACCTCTCTGGGGGTACAGCCCCAGCATTTT

V gene: TRBV6-2/TRBV6-3
J gene: TRBJ1-5
clone size: once
D gene: TRBD1
CDR3 protein: CASSYSDRGISQPQHF
CDR3 DNA: TGTGCCAGCAGTTACTCTGACAGGGGAATCAGCCAGCCCCAGCATTTT

V gene: TRBV4-2
J gene: TRBJ1-4
clone size: NA
D gene: TRBD1
CDR3 protein: CASSQATGQGQEKLFF
CDR3 DNA: TGTGCCAGCAGCCAAGCTACGGGACAGGGACAAGAAAAACTGTTTTTT

V gene: TRBV6-5
J gene: TRBJ1-1
clone size: few
D gene: NA
CDR3 protein: CASSWTSMNTEAFF
CDR3 DNA: TGTGCCAGCAGCTGGACATCTATGAACACTGAAGCTTTCTTT

V gene: TRBV20-1
J gene: TRBJ2-1
clone size: few
D gene: TRBD1
CDR3 protein: CSAGLPGQGHNEQFF
CDR3 DNA: TGCAGTGCTGGCCTACCGGGACAGGGCCACAATGAGCAGTTCTTC

V gene: TRBV3-1
J gene: TRBJ1-6
clone size: NA
D gene: NA
CDR3 protein: CASSQAQDSPLHF
CDR3 DNA: TGTGCCAGCAGCCAAGCCCAGGATTCACCCCTCCACTTT

V gene: TRBV12-3/TRBV12-4
J gene: TRBJ2-5
clone size: NA
D gene: NA
CDR3 protein: CASSPYGAQETQYF
CDR3 DNA: TGTGCCAGCAGTCCCTACGGTGCCCAAGAGACCCAGTACTTC

V gene: TRBV20-1
J gene: TRBJ1-2
clone size: NA
D gene: NA
CDR3 protein: CSARDLVGNYGYTF
CDR3 DNA: TGCAGTGCTAGAGATCTCGTCGGGAACTATGGCTACACCTTC

V gene: TRBV13
J gene: TRBJ2-3
clone size: NA
D gene: NA
CDR3 protein: CASSAQGPTDTQYF
CDR3 DNA: TGTGCCAGCAGCGCCCAAGGGCCGACGGATACGCAGTATTTT

V gene: TRBV20-1
J gene: TRBJ2-3
clone size: NA
D gene: TRBD2
CDR3 protein: CSARAPPAGGPDTQYF
CDR3 DNA: TGCAGTGCTAGAGCTCCCCCAGCGGGGGGTCCAGATACGCAGTATTTT

V gene: TRBV4-3
J gene: TRBJ1-1
clone size: many
D gene: NA
CDR3 protein: CASSQDWNTEAFF
CDR3 DNA: TGCGCCAGCAGCCAAGATTGGAACACTGAAGCTTTCTTT

V gene: TRBV20-1
J gene: TRBJ2-1
clone size: NA
D gene: TRBD2
CDR3 protein: CSARRTRRYEQFF
CDR3 DNA: TGCAGTGCTAGGAGGACTAGGAGATATGAGCAGTTCTTC

V gene: TRBV3-1
J gene: TRBJ1-1
clone size: NA
D gene: TRBD1
CDR3 protein: CASSLRGTGSTEAFF
CDR3 DNA: TGTGCCAGCAGCCTCAGGGGGACAGGGTCAACTGAAGCTTTCTTT

V gene: TRBV4-3
J gene: TRBJ1-1
clone size: few
D gene: NA
CDR3 protein: CASSQISNTEAFF
CDR3 DNA: TGCGCCAGCAGCCAAATCTCGAACACTGAAGCTTTCTTT

V gene: TRBV7-2
J gene: TRBJ2-3
clone size: NA
D gene: TRBD2
CDR3 protein: CASSLAVRWRGNIGGTQYF
CDR3 DNA: TGTGCCAGCAGCTTAGCTGTTAGATGGCGGGGGAATATCGGTGGTACGCAGTATTTT

V gene: TRBV5-1
J gene: TRBJ1-4
clone size: few
D gene: NA
CDR3 protein: CASSLGIERTNEKLFF
CDR3 DNA: TGCGCCAGCAGCTTGGGCATCGAGAGGACTAATGAAAAACTGTTTTTT

V gene: TRBV7-9
J gene: TRBJ2-5
clone size: NA
D gene: NA
CDR3 protein: CASRPPITQETQYF
CDR3 DNA: TGTGCCAGCAGGCCCCCTATTACGCAAGAGACCCAGTACTTC

V gene: TRBV6-1
J gene: TRBJ2-2
clone size: few
D gene: NA
CDR3 protein: CASRGVWETGELFF
CDR3 DNA: TGTGCCAGCAGGGGGGTGTGGGAAACCGGGGAGCTGTTTTTT

V gene: TRBV5-1
J gene: TRBJ2-1
clone size: NA
D gene: NA
CDR3 protein: CASSLGDHSRSGEQFF
CDR3 DNA: TGCGCCAGCAGCTTGGGGGACCATAGCCGATCCGGTGAGCAGTTCTTC

V gene: TRBV4-3
J gene: TRBJ2-7
clone size: NA
D gene: NA
CDR3 protein: CASSQVKGSSYEQYF
CDR3 DNA: TGCGCCAGCAGCCAAGTCAAGGGATCCTCCTACGAGCAGTACTTC

V gene: TRBV5-1
J gene: TRBJ2-4
clone size: NA
D gene: TRBD2
CDR3 protein: CASSFTGTSGTYIQYF
CDR3 DNA: TGCGCCAGCAGCTTCACTGGGACTAGCGGGACATACATTCAGTACTTC

V gene: TRBV7-9
J gene: TRBJ1-2
clone size: many
D gene: NA
CDR3 protein: CASSPEGSYGYTF
CDR3 DNA: TGTGCCAGCAGCCCTGAGGGTTCCTATGGCTACACCTTC

V gene: TRBV5-1
J gene: TRBJ2-2
clone size: NA
D gene: NA
CDR3 protein: CASSLAGGAANTGELFF
CDR3 DNA: TGCGCCAGCAGCTTGGCCGGGGGCGCCGCGAACACCGGGGAGCTGTTTTTT

V gene: TRBV5-1
J gene: TRBJ2-1
clone size: many
D gene: NA
CDR3 protein: CASSLVSNPFGEQFF
CDR3 DNA: TGCGCCAGCAGCTTGGTCTCGAACCCCTTTGGTGAGCAGTTCTTC

V gene: TRBV6-6
J gene: TRBJ1-6
clone size: NA
D gene: TRBD1
CDR3 protein: CASSPPTGGNSPLHF
CDR3 DNA: TGTGCCAGCAGCCCCCCGACAGGGGGGAATTCACCCCTCCACTTT

V gene: TRBV12-5
J gene: TRBJ2-1
clone size: few
D gene: NA
CDR3 protein: CASADFQNEQFF
CDR3 DNA: TGTGCTAGTGCCGACTTCCAAAATGAGCAGTTCTTC

V gene: TRBV12-3/TRBV12-4
J gene: TRBJ2-2
clone size: NA
D gene: NA
CDR3 protein: CASSLQTGELFF
CDR3 DNA: TGTGCCAGCAGTCTTCAGACCGGGGAGCTGTTTTTT

V gene: TRBV27
J gene: TRBJ2-1
clone size: few
D gene: TRBD2
CDR3 protein: CASSPREGYNEQFF
CDR3 DNA: TGTGCCAGCAGTCCGCGGGAGGGGTATAATGAGCAGTTCTTC

V gene: TRBV20-1
J gene: TRBJ1-1
clone size: NA
D gene: NA
CDR3 protein: CSARGSAGNTEAFF
CDR3 DNA: TGCAGTGCTAGAGGGAGCGCGGGGAACACTGAAGCTTTCTTT

V gene: TRBV20-1
J gene: TRBJ2-3
clone size: NA
D gene: TRBD2
CDR3 protein: CSARVSARGGAAIPTDTQYF
CDR3 DNA: TGCAGTGCTAGAGTTTCAGCTCGCGGGGGGGCCGCGATTCCCACAGATACGCAGTATTTT

V gene: TRBV11-2
J gene: TRBJ2-3
clone size: NA
D gene: NA
CDR3 protein: CASSLVGDVVTDTQYF
CDR3 DNA: TGTGCCAGCAGCTTAGTTGGTGACGTGGTAACAGATACGCAGTATTTT

V gene: TRBV29-1
J gene: TRBJ2-1
clone size: few
D gene: TRBD1
CDR3 protein: CSAIPGTGVLNEQFF
CDR3 DNA: TGCAGCGCCATACCGGGGACAGGAGTTCTCAATGAGCAGTTCTTC

V gene: TRBV12-3/TRBV12-4
J gene: TRBJ1-2
clone size: few
D gene: NA
CDR3 protein: CASSLAGVKGYTF
CDR3 DNA: TGTGCCAGCAGTTTAGCGGGAGTCAAAGGCTACACCTTC

V gene: TRBV9
J gene: TRBJ1-6
clone size: NA
D gene: NA
CDR3 protein: CASSVGSARPPLHF
CDR3 DNA: TGTGCCAGCAGCGTAGGGTCTGCGAGGCCACCCCTCCACTTT